A selection of T cell receptor beta chains follows, all from one sample in a study of T cell responses to AZD1222 COVID-19 vaccine. Assay used: immunoSEQ multiplex PCR; TCRdb lists only in-frame clones, some missing. The sample carries around 80,000 clones, roughly 90% recorded once. The sequencing used peripheral blood, collected on day 0 of AZD1222 vaccination. The receptor source for this set is an adult in good health. Both conserved end residues are part of each CDR3. D genes are given only for firm matches. Expanded clones get a size class; other rows say once, few or many, or leave the size out.

v_call	j_call	clone_size	d_call	cdr3_nt	cdr3_aa
TRBV6-2/TRBV6-3	TRBJ2-5	NA	NA	TGTGCCAGCAGTTCCCTCTCCTACTTACGGGGCCACGAGACCCAGTACTTC	CASSSLSYLRGHETQYF
TRBV3-1/TRBV3-2	TRBJ2-4	NA	TRBD1	TGTGCCAGCAGCCAAGATGAGTTAGCGGGACAGGGGGTAGCCAAAAACATTCAGTACTTC	CASSQDELAGQGVAKNIQYF
TRBV28	TRBJ1-4	NA	NA	TGTGCCAGCAGTTTAGGGGGAGTGGGTGAAAAACTGTTTTTT	CASSLGGVGEKLFF
TRBV7-7	TRBJ2-3	NA	TRBD1	TGTGCTAGCAGCCCCACAGGGGAGCGCACAGATACGCAGTATTTT	CASSPTGERTDTQYF
TRBV9	TRBJ1-2	NA	NA	TGTGCCAGCAGCGTAGTCGGTAACTATGGCTACACCTTC	CASSVVGNYGYTF
TRBV5-6	TRBJ2-3	NA	TRBD1	TGTGCCAGCAGCTTCGACAGGGGCCGCACAGATACGCAGTATTTT	CASSFDRGRTDTQYF
TRBV19	TRBJ2-3	once	TRBD2	TGTGCCACCTCGGGACTAGCGGGCTTCACAGATACGCAGTATTTT	CATSGLAGFTDTQYF
TRBV5-1	TRBJ2-7	NA	NA	TGCGCCAGCAGCTTGGCCGACCCAGGCTACGAGCAGTACTTC	CASSLADPGYEQYF
TRBV20-1	TRBJ1-1	NA	NA	TGCAGTGCTAGATCTAGTACTGAAGCTTTCTTT	CSARSSTEAFF
TRBV5-1	TRBJ2-5	NA	TRBD2	TGCGCCAGCAGCCCGGGCCTAGCGGGGGTTGAGACCCAGTACTTC	CASSPGLAGVETQYF
TRBV19	TRBJ2-2	NA	TRBD1	TGTGCCAGTAGCACCCAGGGGGCTGGCGGGGAGCTGTTTTTT	CASSTQGAGGELFF
TRBV28	TRBJ1-1	NA	NA	TGTGCCAGCAGCATCCTTGGCGCCAACACTGAAGCTTTCTTT	CASSILGANTEAFF
TRBV7-2	TRBJ2-7	NA	TRBD2	TGTGCCAGCAGCATAACTAGCGGGGGGGCGTACGAGCAGTACTTC	CASSITSGGAYEQYF
TRBV29-1	TRBJ2-3	NA	NA	TGCAGCGCGAAATACTCTAGCACAGATACGCAGTATTTT	CSAKYSSTDTQYF
TRBV6-2/TRBV6-3	TRBJ2-7	NA	NA	TGTGCCAGCAGTTACGGTTCGACCTACGAGCAGTACTTC	CASSYGSTYEQYF
TRBV28	TRBJ2-7	NA	NA	TGTGCCAGCAACGAAATCCGGGGACACGAGCAGTACTTC	CASNEIRGHEQYF
TRBV7-2	TRBJ2-6	NA	TRBD1	TGTGCCAGCAGGACAGGGGGGATGATTTCTGGGGCCAACGTCCTGACTTTC	CASRTGGMISGANVLTF
TRBV7-9	TRBJ1-2	NA	TRBD1	TGTGCCAGCAGCTCCCGGACAGGGAGTGGCTACACCTTC	CASSSRTGSGYTF
TRBV30	TRBJ1-1	NA	NA	TGTGCCTGGAGGGCGGGGGCGTTTGGGAGGGACACTGAAGCTTTCTTT	CAWRAGAFGRDTEAFF
TRBV7-2	TRBJ1-2	NA	TRBD1	TGTGCCAGCAGCTTCTCAGGACAGGGGGCGTATGGCTACACCTTC	CASSFSGQGAYGYTF
TRBV7-9	TRBJ2-1	NA	TRBD2	TGTGCCAGCAGCTTAACTAGCGGGGGGGCGGGGAATGAGCAGTTCTTC	CASSLTSGGAGNEQFF
TRBV15	TRBJ1-2	NA	TRBD1	TGTGCCACCAGCGTCGCAGGGGGCACCTATGGCTACACCTTC	CATSVAGGTYGYTF
TRBV9	TRBJ1-2	NA	NA	TGTGCCAGCAGCGTAGAAGCCTTCTATGGCTACACCTTC	CASSVEAFYGYTF
TRBV13	TRBJ1-3	NA	NA	TGTGCCAGCAGCTTACCTGGTGGGGTCTCTGGAAACACCATATATTTT	CASSLPGGVSGNTIYF
TRBV7-8	TRBJ1-5	NA	TRBD1	TGTGCCAGCAGGGATGGGACAGGGAGTCAGCCCCAGCATTTT	CASRDGTGSQPQHF
TRBV7-3	TRBJ2-3	NA	NA	TGTGCCAGCAGCTCAGGCGACTCCTCCGGTGATACGCAGTATTTT	CASSSGDSSGDTQYF
TRBV7-9	TRBJ2-1	few	TRBD1	TGTGCCAGCAGCTTAGTTACCAACGACAGGGGGCTGAATGAGCAGTTCTTC	CASSLVTNDRGLNEQFF
TRBV2	TRBJ1-5	NA	TRBD1	TGTGCCAGCAGCGGGACAGGGGGCAATCAGCCCCAGCATTTT	CASSGTGGNQPQHF
TRBV27	TRBJ2-1	NA	NA	TGTGCCAGCAGTTCGGACAGCCCCGGGGAAACGGGGGGTTACAATGAGCAGTTCTTC	CASSSDSPGETGGYNEQFF
TRBV7-9	TRBJ1-4	NA	NA	TGTGCCAGCAGCTTTCTGGGGCAGAGGGCTGAAAAACTGTTTTTT	CASSFLGQRAEKLFF
TRBV5-6	TRBJ2-5	NA	NA	TGTGCCAGCAGCTTGGAGGCAGGGGGGAAGAAAGAGACCCAGTACTTC	CASSLEAGGKKETQYF
TRBV4-1	TRBJ2-3	NA	NA	TGCGCCAGCAGCCAAGATCCAGCGGTGCGGGGCGCAGATACGCAGTATTTT	CASSQDPAVRGADTQYF
TRBV18	TRBJ2-3	NA	NA	TGTGCCAGCGCAACCTACGGCGGTCCAGATACGCAGTATTTT	CASATYGGPDTQYF
TRBV27	TRBJ1-1	NA	NA	TGTGCCAGCAGTTTCTTCTCTATTTCCCTAAAGGGTGCTGAAGCTTTCTTT	CASSFFSISLKGAEAFF
TRBV2	TRBJ1-3	NA	NA	TGTGCCAGCAGTGGGGGGGCCCGCTTAAACACCATATATTTT	CASSGGARLNTIYF
TRBV5-1	TRBJ1-5	NA	NA	TGCGCCAGCAGCTTGGATATAGCTAGCAATCAGCCCCAGCATTTT	CASSLDIASNQPQHF
TRBV6-6	TRBJ1-6	NA	TRBD1	TGTGCCAGCAGAGCCCCGGGACAGGGAGGAAATTCACCCCTCCACTTT	CASRAPGQGGNSPLHF
TRBV11-2	TRBJ1-2	once	NA	TGTGCCAGCAGCTTAGACAGGACGAAAGGCTACACCTTC	CASSLDRTKGYTF
TRBV6-5	TRBJ1-1	NA	NA	TGTGCCAGCAGGGCTAGGGACCCCACTGAAGCTTTCTTT	CASRARDPTEAFF
TRBV3-1/TRBV3-2	TRBJ1-1	NA	NA	TGTGCCAGCAGCCAAGTTACTTGGGGAGAAGCTTTCTTT	CASSQVTWGEAFF
TRBV9	TRBJ1-6	few	NA	TGTGCCAGCAGCGTAGTACAGGCTAATTCACCCCTCCACTTT	CASSVVQANSPLHF
TRBV18	TRBJ2-2	NA	TRBD1	TGTGCCAGCTCACCGGGGATCGGGACAGGAGACACCGGGGAGCTGTTTTTT	CASSPGIGTGDTGELFF
TRBV3-1/TRBV3-2	TRBJ1-2	NA	NA	TGTGCCAGCAGCCGAGGGGGAGGGGCTGGCGGCTACACCTTC	CASSRGGGAGGYTF
TRBV28	TRBJ1-2	NA	TRBD1	TGTGCCAGCAGTTTTGTGCAGGGGGCGCAAGGCTACACCTTC	CASSFVQGAQGYTF
TRBV5-4	TRBJ2-2	once	NA	TGTGCCAGCAGCTTGCGGACAGCGCCGCGGACCGGGGAGCTGTTTTTT	CASSLRTAPRTGELFF
TRBV6-6	TRBJ1-2	once	NA	TGTGCCAGCAGTTCCGTGGGGGTAAGGAACTATGGCTACACCTTC	CASSSVGVRNYGYTF
TRBV28	TRBJ2-7	NA	NA	TGTGCCAGCAGTCCGACAGGCATACCCTACGAGCAGTACTTC	CASSPTGIPYEQYF
TRBV7-2	TRBJ1-2	NA	NA	TGTGCCAGCAGCCCTAGGGAGGGCTATGGCTACACCTTC	CASSPREGYGYTF
TRBV9	TRBJ1-4	NA	NA	TGTGCCAGCAGCCTCGGGGGGATTGACGAAAAACTGTTTTTT	CASSLGGIDEKLFF
TRBV18	TRBJ1-1	NA	NA	TGTGCCAGCTCATGGACAGAGAACACTGAAGCTTTCTTT	CASSWTENTEAFF
TRBV6-5	TRBJ2-7	NA	NA	TGTGCCAGCGGCCAGGGCTACGAGCAGTACTTC	CASGQGYEQYF
TRBV19	TRBJ1-5	medium-sized	NA	TGTGCCAGTAGTGTGGGGACGCCGGGTCAGCCCCAGCATTTT	CASSVGTPGQPQHF
TRBV15	TRBJ1-6	few	NA	TGTGCCACCAGCAGAGACCAACAGGCCTTCCACTTT	CATSRDQQAFHF
TRBV18	TRBJ1-1	NA	TRBD1	TGTGCCAGCTCACCAGGGACAGGGGGCATAGAAAAAGCTTTCTTT	CASSPGTGGIEKAFF
TRBV3-1/TRBV3-2	TRBJ2-5	NA	NA	TGTGCCAGCAGCCATGTATTTGGGGGCCGGGGAGAGACCCAGTACTTC	CASSHVFGGRGETQYF
TRBV19	TRBJ2-7	few	NA	TGTGCCAGTAGTATTCGAGGGATAAGCGGTTTGAACGAGCAGTACTTC	CASSIRGISGLNEQYF
TRBV28	TRBJ1-1	NA	NA	TGTGCCAGCAGGGAACTTAACACTGAAGCTTTCTTT	CASRELNTEAFF
TRBV6-6	TRBJ1-5	NA	NA	TGTGCCAGCAGTTACTCGAAGGCAGGCCGGGAGCCCCAGCATTTT	CASSYSKAGREPQHF
TRBV6-6	TRBJ2-2	NA	NA	TGTGCCAGCAGTTACTCGGCAGGGTATGGGGAGCTGTTTTTT	CASSYSAGYGELFF